The entry below gives a single TCR beta chain sequence along with its context. Its antigen remains unknown. CD8+CD57+ cell expansion, shown by flow cytometry, had occurred in the patients selected for sequencing. As a group, the patients uniformly had severe acquired aplastic anemia. Researchers used genomic DNA as the template to profile TCR beta VDJ and CDR3. Each CDR3 protein gets one entry after TCRdb re-called the reads with MiXCR. The data hold some 200,000 distinct CDR3 sequences, with 65% observed a single time. The data are from a study of CD8+CD57+ T cells in acquired aplastic anemia. At the level of the study: Recorded DNA amounts for sorted CD4+ and CD8+ cells had an average of 3.2 ug. Study-wide results and limits: No significant patient-versus-control difference appeared in CD8+ Simpson's diversity.

The germline gives CDR1 DFQATT, CDR2 SNEGSKA (reference sequence). The CDR3 extends over 13 amino acids. After removal of 5 bases from V and 1 base from J, the junction contained 2 bases not matched to a gene. The chain links TRBV20-1 to TRBJ2-5, with 9 bases identical to TRBD2. The sequence was collected from a human donor with aplastic anemia. The sequenced sample was sorted CD4+, CD8+, or CD8+CD57+ T cells (not recorded which) from PBMCs. In DNA, the CDR3 is TGCAGTGCTGGCGGGGGGGGCCAAGAGACCCAGTACTTC. This codes for CSAGGGGQETQYF.